Listed here are 22 T cell receptor beta chains from one sample, sequenced in a study of T cell responses to AZD1222 COVID-19 vaccine. Method: immunoSEQ multiplex PCR; TCRdb's copy keeps in-frame clones and lacks some. In the table there are 100,000 to 150,000 clones, 85% to 90% of which are singletons. The sample consisted of peripheral blood, taken 28 days after the second AZD1222 dose. Receptors were obtained from an adult who received the AZD1222 COVID-19 vaccine.

This chain links TRBV5-1 with TRBJ2-1; 7 nucleotides match TRBD1. Germline V gene lookup returns CDR1 SGHRS and CDR2 YFSETQ. The CDR3 is 16 amino acids. After removal of 0 bases from V and 6 bases from J, the junction contained 9 bases not matched to a gene. CDR3 amino acids: CASSLGTGFESNEQFF. The CDR3 DNA follows: TGCGCCAGCAGCTTGGGGACAGGATTTGAGAGCAATGAGCAGTTCTTC.

The rearrangement links TRBV6-1 to TRBJ1-1; a weak D match, TRBD1 (5 bases). Per germline, CDR1 MNHNS and CDR2 SASEGT. Trimming took 1 base from V and 1 from J, leaving 7 bases between them. This CDR3 is 14 amino acids long. DNA of the CDR3: TGTGCCAGCAGTGAAGGGGGCTCGAACACTGAAGCTTTCTTT. Translated: CASSEGGSNTEAFF.

V and J are TRBV28 and TRBJ1-5, with 8 bases identical to TRBD1. There are 15 residues in the CDR3. The germline CDR1 and CDR2 sequences are MDHEN and SYDVKM. Unmatched junction bases numbered 8, after V lost 7 bases and J lost 3 bases. The CDR3 here is CASNYRDRTNQPQHF. DNA for the CDR3: TGTGCCAGCAACTACAGGGACAGGACCAATCAGCCCCAGCATTTT.

CDR3 coding DNA: TGTGCCAGCAGTGACTCGAATGTAAGGGCCCACAATGAGCAGTTCTTC. Protein: CASSDSNVRAHNEQFF. The V and J genes are TRBV6-4 and TRBJ2-1; no reliable D call. V gave up 0 bases and J gave up 5 bases, with 14 bases separating them. CDR3 size: 16 residues. The germline CDR1 and CDR2 sequences are MRHNA and SNTAGT.

The genes are TRBV5-4 and TRBJ2-5; TRBD1 is a possible D gene (6 bases). Looked up from germline, CDR1 is SGHNT and CDR2 is YYREEE (reference sequence). The CDR3 spans 12 residues. V gave up 6 bases and J gave up 6 bases, with 12 bases separating them. The CDR3, as DNA: TGTGCCAGCACCAGGGGTGGAAAGACCCAGTACTTC. Protein: CASTRGGKTQYF.

V usage is TRBV7-2 and J usage is TRBJ1-5; D remains unclear. Trimming removed 1 base from V and 1 base from J, with 8 bases in between. The CDR3 totals 15 residues. CDR1 is SGHTA, CDR2 FQGNSA, per germline. CDR3 region: CASSLVAGSNQPQHF. CDR3 nucleotides: TGTGCCAGCAGCTTAGTTGCAGGAAGCAATCAGCCCCAGCATTTT.

In this sample, this clone turned up once. The chain links TRBV5-1 to TRBJ2-7; no clear D gene. Germline CDR1 and CDR2: SGHRS and YFSETQ. V lost 0 bases and J lost 2, with 3 bases in between. This CDR3 contains 12 residues. The CDR3 coding sequence is TGCGCCAGCAGCTTGGGTGCCTACGAGCAGTACTTC. Residues: CASSLGAYEQYF.

The V and J genes are TRBV21-1 and TRBJ2-1; the table gives TRBD2 as D, unverified against the DNA. TRBV21-1 corresponds to a pseudogene. The CDR3 is 16 residues long. In DNA form, the CDR3 reads TGTGCCAGCAGCAAAGGCCTAGCGGGGGGATACAATGAGCAGTTCTTC. Translated, it gives CASSKGLAGGYNEQFF.

The chain employs TRBV5-1 and TRBJ2-7; D not resolved. The germline V gene has CDR1 SGHRS and CDR2 YFSETQ. This CDR3 is 15 amino acids long. The ends were cut back, 0 bases at V and 0 bases at J, with 10 bases in the middle. The CDR3 DNA reads as TGCGCCAGCAGCTTGGGCTCAGACAACTCCTACGAGCAGTACTTC. Its protein product is CASSLGSDNSYEQYF.

This chain connects TRBV28 to TRBJ1-4, with D possibly matching TRBD1 (5 bases). Trimming removed 5 bases from V and 0 bases from J, with 7 bases in between. Germline CDR1 and CDR2: MDHEN and SYDVKM. The CDR3 is made up of 14 amino acids. CDR3 protein: CASSGDPTNEKLFF. The DNA of the CDR3 is TGTGCCAGCAGTGGGGACCCAACTAATGAAAAACTGTTTTTT.

The V call is TRBV6-5, the J call TRBJ1-2; D is undetermined. The CDR3 runs to 15 residues. V was shortened by 0 bases and J by 6 bases, with 14 bases between the two germline ends. Germline CDR1 MNHEY, CDR2 SVGAGI. The CDR3 DNA reads as TGTGCCAGCAGTTACTCGAGGAGGCGAGGAGATGGCTACACCTTC. Its protein is CASSYSRRRGDGYTF.

The chain uses TRBV12-5 and TRBJ2-7, with 10 bases aligning to TRBD1. The V gene end was trimmed by 8 bases and the J gene end by 6 bases; junction bases not matched to a gene: 22. CDR1 LGHNT and CDR2 FRNRAP come from the germline V gene. This CDR3 comprises 18 residues. The CDR3 DNA is TGTGCTAGTTTTAAGTCGTCCATCTCGGGACAGGGGTTTTGCGAGCAGTACTTC. Translation: CASFKSSISGQGFCEQYF.

The V gene is TRBV11-2, the J gene TRBJ2-3; D is ambiguous. Germline CDR1 and CDR2: SGHAT and FQNNGV. V lost 1 base and J 0 bases, leaving 11 bases between the germline ends. This CDR3 is built from 16 residues. The CDR3 region has the DNA TGTGCCAGCAGCTTAGCCGGCCGCATTAGCACAGATACGCAGTATTTT. Translation gives CASSLAGRISTDTQYF.

The J gene is TRBJ2-7, the V gene TRBV30, with TRBD1 identical over 10 bases. The V gene end was trimmed by 3 bases and the J gene end by 1 base; junction bases not matched to a gene: 6. CDR1 GTSNPN and CDR2 SVGIG come from the germline V gene (reference sequence). The CDR3 has 15 amino acids. The CDR3 here is CAWRGMGQGSYEQYF. In nucleotides, the CDR3 is TGTGCCTGGAGGGGAATGGGACAGGGGTCCTACGAGCAGTACTTC. Together with reference TRBV30 and TRBJ2-7, the CDR3 gives the full variable domain: SQTIHQWPATLVQPVGSPLSLECTVEGTSNPNLYWYRQAAGRGLQLLFYSVGIGQISSEVPQNLSASRPQDRQFILSSKKLLLSDSGFYLCAWRGMGQGSYEQYFGPGTRLTVT.

The chain couples TRBV18 to TRBJ1-2, with TRBD1 as a possible D gene (6 bases). This CDR3 comprises 16 residues. Germline CDR1 and CDR2: KGHSH and LQKENI. The V end lost 3 bases, the J end lost 4 bases, and 18 bases lay between the germline ends. CDR3 sequence (DNA): TGTGCCAGCTCACCTAACTCAGGGGAGGATCTCTATGGCTACACCTTC. Protein sequence: CASSPNSGEDLYGYTF.

The chain has TRBV28 and TRBJ1-5; D ambiguous. Per germline, CDR1 MDHEN and CDR2 SYDVKM. Trimming shortened V by 0 bases and J by 8 bases, and 5 bases separated the two germline ends. The CDR3 contains 12 residues. The CDR3 nucleotides read TGTGCCAGCAGTTTATGGTCGGAGCCCCAGCATTTT. Its translation: CASSLWSEPQHF.

This rearrangement joins TRBV19 to TRBJ1-1, with TRBD1 matching 9 bases. Trimming took 7 bases from V and 3 from J; bases not matched to a gene: 3. In germline, CDR1 is LNHDA, CDR2 SQIVND (reference sequence). The CDR3 sequence is 13 residues long. CDR3 in amino acids: CASIRTGDTEAFF. The DNA for the CDR3 is TGTGCCAGTATCAGGACAGGGGACACTGAAGCTTTCTTT.

This chain's CDR3 is CSASDRAGELFF. The CDR3 nucleotides are TGCAGCGCCAGTGACAGGGCCGGGGAGCTGTTTTTT. The V and J genes are TRBV29-1 and TRBJ2-2; TRBD1 aligns across 7 bases. This CDR3 region has 12 residues. V trimming: 7 bases; J trimming: 6 bases; junction bases outside the gene matches: 5. CDR1 and CDR2 from the germline V gene are SQVTM and ANQGSEA.

V and J are TRBV5-6 and TRBJ2-7, with D possibly called TRBD1 or TRBD2 (6 bases each). Germline V gives CDR1 SGHDT, CDR2 YYEEEE. V gave up 4 bases and J gave up 0 bases, with 14 bases separating them. CDR3 length equals 15 residues. The CDR3 region is CASSRGTVSSYEQYF. CDR3 nucleotides: TGTGCCAGCAGCAGGGGGACTGTCAGCTCCTACGAGCAGTACTTC.

This clone has only one observation. The chain combines TRBV9 with TRBJ1-1; weak D call: TRBD1 (5 bases). The CDR3 has 16 amino acids. V was trimmed by 0 bases and J by 1 base, leaving 13 bases between them. Germline loops: CDR1 SGDLS, CDR2 YYNGEE. The CDR3 loop reads CASSVGQGRPNTEAFF. For the CDR3, the DNA is TGTGCCAGCAGCGTAGGGCAGGGTAGGCCGAACACTGAAGCTTTCTTT. Full variable domain (rest looked up from reference TRBV9 and TRBJ1-1): DSGVTQTPKHLITATGQRVTLRCSPRSGDLSVYWYQQSLDQGLQFLIQYYNGEERAKGNILERFSAQQFPDLHSELNLSSLELGDSALYFCASSVGQGRPNTEAFFGQGTRLTVV.

The chain carries TRBV28 and TRBJ1-5; the D gene is possibly TRBD1 (6 bases). Germline CDR1 is MDHEN and CDR2 is SYDVKM. V was shortened by 1 base and J by 6 bases, with 13 bases between the two germline ends. The CDR3 runs 15 residues. The CDR3 loop is CASSLFGGGGQPQHF. CDR3 in DNA: TGTGCCAGCAGTTTATTCGGGGGCGGTGGTCAGCCCCAGCATTTT.

V usage is TRBV7-2 and J usage is TRBJ1-6; TRBD1 agrees at 9 bases. V lost 2 bases to trimming and J lost 7 bases; unmatched junction nucleotides: 3. The CDR3 has 15 amino acids. CDR1 is SGHTA, CDR2 FQGNSA, per germline. DNA for the CDR3: TGTGCCAGCAGCTTACTTGGGACAGGGAATTCACCCCTCCACTTT. It is translated as CASSLLGTGNSPLHF.